The 7 T cell receptor beta chains below all came from one sample that was sequenced in a study of T cell changes during pregnancy in multiple sclerosis (dated by TCRdb to the late 2010s). Libraries were made using the immunoSEQ multiplex PCR assay. This is the immuneACCESS table as TCRdb keeps it, with only in-frame sequences that have V and J called. A part of the clones is gone; compared with another copy, unresolved V genes explain less than half, and the rest is unexplained. The sample yields roughly 28,000 clones; more than 80% were counted once. The ten biggest clones cover approximately 6% of the sample. This material consisted of CD8+ T cells from peripheral blood mononuclear cells, taken before pregnancy. These receptors originate from a female donor with multiple sclerosis, enrolled in a pregnancy study.

The chain couples TRBV11-2 to TRBJ2-7, with 8 bases identical to TRBD1. The germline V gene encodes CDR1 SGHAT and CDR2 FQNNGV. With V trimmed by 8 bases and J by 4 bases, 10 bases remained unmatched. This CDR3 is built from 14 residues. Written as DNA, the CDR3 is TGTGCCAGCGGGTACCGACAGGGGCCGTACGAGCAGTACTTC. Protein sequence: CASGYRQGPYEQYF.

The chain employs TRBV28 and TRBJ2-5; D gene uncertain. V lost 8 bases to trimming and J lost 4 bases, with 17 bases between them. The germline CDR1 and CDR2 sequences are MDHEN and SYDVKM. The CDR3 totals 14 residues. CDR3 in amino acids: CASRNLLLGETQYF. CDR3 bases: TGTGCCAGCCGTAACTTGCTGCTCGGAGAGACCCAGTACTTC.

The rearrangement joins TRBV4-2 to TRBJ2-1; 9 bases match TRBD2. V lost 0 bases to trimming and J lost 7 bases; unmatched junction nucleotides: 7. The CDR3 spans 16 residues. Germline CDR1 and CDR2: LGHNA and YNFKEQ. This CDR3 is CASSQEGGGAHNEQFF. As DNA, the CDR3 is TGTGCCAGCAGCCAAGAAGGCGGGGGGGCTCATAATGAGCAGTTCTTC.

The chain combines TRBV7-9 with TRBJ2-1; possibly TRBD2 for D (6 bases). The CDR3 is made up of 12 amino acids. Looked up from germline, CDR1 is SEHNR and CDR2 is FQNEAQ (reference sequence). Trimming stripped 2 bases from V and 8 bases from J, with 7 bases between. The CDR3 sequence is CASSLRRDEQFF. The CDR3 nucleotides read TGTGCCAGCAGCTTACGGAGGGATGAGCAGTTCTTC.

The V and J genes are TRBV5-5 and TRBJ1-1, with TRBD1 matching 8 bases. This CDR3 is 17 amino acids long. The germline CDR1 and CDR2 sequences are SGHKS and YYEKEE (reference sequence). The V gene end was trimmed by 5 bases and the J gene end by 1 base; junction bases not matched to a gene: 13. The CDR3 nucleotides are TGTGCCAGCAGTTCTTTGGCAGGGGGCGTTAAGAACACTGAAGCTTTCTTT. Residues: CASSSLAGGVKNTEAFF.

The chain employs TRBV7-3 and TRBJ2-2, with 9 bases identical to TRBD2. V was clipped by 2 bases and J by 5 bases; unmatched bases: 0. This CDR3 is built from 14 residues. The germline gives CDR1 SGHTA, CDR2 FQGTGA. The CDR3 region is CASSLLAGTGELFF. The CDR3 bases are TGTGCCAGCAGCTTACTAGCGGGGACCGGGGAGCTGTTTTTT. Supplemented by reference TRBV7-3 and TRBJ2-2, the full variable domain reads GAGVSQTPSNKVTEKGKYVELRCDPISGHTALYWYRQSLGQGPEFLIYFQGTGAADDSGLPNDRFFAVRPEGSVSTLKIQRTERGDSAVYLCASSLLAGTGELFFGEGSRLTVL.

The rearrangement joins TRBV6-1 to TRBJ2-7; a weak D match, TRBD1 (6 bases). V was cut by 8 bases and J by 3 bases, with 17 bases left in between. Germline loops: CDR1 MNHNS, CDR2 SASEGT. CDR3 length: 14 residues. The CDR3 sequence: CASGPDSLSYEQYF. The CDR3 DNA reads TGTGCCAGCGGACCGGACAGTTTAAGCTACGAGCAGTACTTC.